The clone carrying this T cell receptor (beta chain) was observed a single time. The antigen is unknown. PCR primers comprised 60 Vbeta and 13 Jbeta primers. Clones were read by immunoSEQ multiplex PCR, and TCRdb kept only the in-frame ones, dropping some. This table has some 150,000 clones, roughly 79% appearing once. CDR1 and CDR2 (germline): MNHEY, SVGAGI. The CDR3 is 14 residues long. The V gene lost 1 base and the J gene lost 3 bases, with 9 bases spanning the gap. The data belong to a study of cytomegalovirus exposure and HLA in healthy donors. Study-level background: Of a few hundred genotyped donors, more than 75% grouped in the Caucasian-associated ancestry cluster.

Study outcomes and limitations: Later genetic work tied a missense DCLRE1C variant to beta-chain V and J trimming.

Sequencing was done on a sample of PBMCs. This chain links TRBV6-5 with TRBJ1-1; D is unresolved. The source of this sequence is a woman aged 25 to 45 in good health and CMV-seropositive. The CDR3 region has the DNA TGTGCCAGCAGTTACTATGGCATTCACACTGAAGCTTTCTTT. This gives the protein CASSYYGIHTEAFF.